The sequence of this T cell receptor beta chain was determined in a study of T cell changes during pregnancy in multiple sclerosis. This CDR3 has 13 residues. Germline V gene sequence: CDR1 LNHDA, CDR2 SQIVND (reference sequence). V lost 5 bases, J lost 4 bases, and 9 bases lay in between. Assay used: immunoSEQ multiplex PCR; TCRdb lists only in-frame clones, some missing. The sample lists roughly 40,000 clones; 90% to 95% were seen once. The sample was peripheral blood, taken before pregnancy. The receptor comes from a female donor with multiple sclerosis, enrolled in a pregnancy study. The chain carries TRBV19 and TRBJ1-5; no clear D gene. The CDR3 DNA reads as TGTGCCAGTAGTTCATCGGTGAATCAGCCCCAGCATTTT. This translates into CASSSSVNQPQHF.